The 29 T cell receptor beta chains below come from one sample, sequenced in a study of T cells in women clearing cervical HPV infection. This table comes from immunoSEQ multiplex PCR, and its TCRdb copy is limited to in-frame clones, with some not included. Recorded here are some 39,000 clones; the top ten clones represent around 3.5%. Source material: blood buffy coat. The origin of the receptors is a woman between 18 and 70 years old with a cervical HPV16 infection that either progressed to CIN3+ or cleared (not recorded which).

As for this clone: Coverage ceases 3 residues before the CDR3 finishes, and the germline J gene fills in the end. The chain has TRBV5-4 and TRBJ2-7; TRBD2 matches 7 bases. The CDR3 sequence is 14 residues long. Trimming removed 0 bases from V and 3 bases from J; junction bases left unmatched: 3. CDR1 and CDR2 from the germline V gene are SGHNT and YYREEE (reference sequence). Partial CDR3 DNA: TGTGCCAGCAGCTTGGCTGCGGGAGACTACGAG. Its protein product is CASSLAAGDYE. The whole CDR3 region reads CASSLAAGDYEQYF.

Worth noting for this clone: The read stops 3 residues short of the end of the CDR3; the missing end is completed from the germline J gene. The rearrangement joins TRBV11-3 to TRBJ2-2, with no clear D. V was shortened by 4 bases and J by 5 bases, with 5 bases between the two germline ends. Germline CDR1 is SGHNT and CDR2 is YENEEA. The CDR3 is made up of 12 amino acids. CDR3 residues: CASSSATGELFF. Incomplete CDR3 DNA: TGTGCCAGCAGCTCCGCGACCGGGGAG.

To note about this clone: The junction departs from germline at one end; a sequencing error may be responsible. The CDR3 end falls 3 residues outside the read, so it is completed with the germline J gene. The sample has other DNA sequences that encode this CDR3 too. This chain connects TRBV6-2 or TRBV6-3 to TRBJ1-1, with D maybe TRBD1 (5 bases). The CDR3 sequence is 14 residues long. CDR1 and CDR2 from the germline V gene are MNHEY and SVGEGT. The sequenced CDR3 bases are TGTGCCAGCTCAATCTCGACAGTGAACACTGAG. As protein: CASSISTVNTE. The full CDR3 protein is CASSISTVNTEAFF.

The DNA read from the CDR3 is TGCGCCAGCAGTCCGGGTCTGTCGCAA. It encodes CASSPGLSQ. The entire CDR3 reads CASSPGLSQAFF. V usage is TRBV23-1 and J usage is TRBJ1-1; D is undetermined. The read terminates 3 residues ahead of where the CDR3 ends, so the germline J gene completes it. TRBV23-1 qualifies as an ORF whose function is uncertain. CDR3 length: 12 residues.

With regard to this clone: Coverage ceases 3 residues before the CDR3 finishes, and the germline J gene fills in the end. This sequence joins TRBV20-1 and TRBJ2-5; D is possibly TRBD1 (5 bases). CDR1 is DFQATT, CDR2 SNEGSKA, per germline (reference sequence). The V gene lost 3 bases and the J gene lost 2 bases, with 10 bases spanning the gap. This CDR3 region has 13 residues. CDR3 bases read: TGCAGTGCTAGGATTCAGGGTCAAGAGACC. This gives the protein CSARIQGQET. The entire CDR3 reads CSARIQGQETQYF.

This CDR3 is CASSPLARDYGYTF. CDR3 DNA (partial): TGTGCCAGCAGCCCCCTAGCCAGAGACTATGGC. The chain combines TRBV5-6 with TRBJ1-2; unclear D gene. The read ends 3 residues shy of where the CDR3 ends; the end is completed using the germline J gene. V was trimmed by 4 bases and J by 3 bases, leaving 13 bases between them. The CDR3 is 14 amino acids. Germline V gene lookup returns CDR1 SGHDT and CDR2 YYEEEE.

Comments on this clone: The read stops 3 residues short of the end of the CDR3; the missing end is completed from the germline J gene. The chain joins TRBV5-1 to TRBJ1-6; unclear D gene. The CDR3 consists of 12 residues. Germline V gene lookup returns CDR1 SGHRS and CDR2 YFSETQ. Trimming removed 0 bases from V and 11 bases from J, with 6 bases in between. Partial CDR3 DNA: TGCGCCAGCAGCTTGGGTCCAACACCC. Translation: CASSLGPTP. The full-length CDR3 reads as CASSLGPTPLHF.

As for this clone: The CDR3 is cut off 3 residues early in the read; its end comes from the germline J gene. This chain joins TRBV7-7 and TRBJ2-1, with D possibly matching TRBD2 (7 bases). The CDR3 spans 15 residues. V was clipped by 1 base and J by 4 bases, with 11 bases between them. Looked up from germline, CDR1 is SSHAT and CDR2 is FNYEAQ (reference sequence). CDR3 protein: CASSLGGGRYNEQFF. CDR3 bases read: TGTGCCAGCAGCTTAGGGGGGGGCCGGTACAATGAG.

In the case of this clone: Coverage ceases 3 residues before the CDR3 finishes, and the germline J gene fills in the end. The J gene is TRBJ2-2, the V gene TRBV6-4; D is unclear. The CDR3 length is 15 residues. V was pared by 2 bases and J by 1 base, with 8 bases between. Germline V gene data show CDR1 as MRHNA and CDR2 as SNTAGT. CDR3 DNA (partial): TGTGCCAGCAGTGACGTGGCAGAGAACACCGGGGAG. Protein product: CASSDVAENTGE. The whole CDR3 protein reads CASSDVAENTGELFF.

CDR3 loop: CASSLLPRGRDGYTF. The covered CDR3 bases are TGTGCCAGCAGTTTACTCCCTCGGGGGAGGGATGGC. V is TRBV28 and J is TRBJ1-2; the D gene is possibly TRBD1 (5 bases). Read data end 3 residues before the CDR3 end; the end is taken from the germline J gene. Trimming stripped 2 bases from V and 6 bases from J, with 16 bases between. The germline CDR1 and CDR2 sequences are MDHEN and SYDVKM. The CDR3 consists of 15 residues.

About this clone itself: The CDR3 is cut off 3 residues early in the read; its end comes from the germline J gene. The chain is built from TRBV14 and TRBJ1-1; 9 positions match TRBD1. Germline V lookup: CDR1 SGHDN, CDR2 FVKESK. The length of the CDR3 is 18 residues. J was trimmed by 6 bases and V by 5 bases; bases with no gene match: 19. CDR3 DNA (partial): TGTGCCAGCAGCGCGACAGGGGGATGGGGATTTGGAATTTCTGAA. This sequence encodes CASSATGGWGFGISE. The entire CDR3 reads CASSATGGWGFGISEAFF.

The CDR3 sequence: CSARLFMNTEAFF. The sequenced part of the CDR3 DNA is TGCAGCGCCCGACTTTTTATGAACACTGAA. The genes are TRBV29-1 and TRBJ1-1, with D unresolved. The CDR3 extends 3 residues past the end of the read, so its final part is completed from the germline J gene. The germline V and J ends were trimmed by 7 bases and 0 bases, with 12 bases remaining between them. In germline, CDR1 is SQVTM, CDR2 ANQGSEA. The CDR3 spans 13 residues.

Concerning this clone: The read ends 3 residues early relative to the CDR3; the germline J gene fills the gap. The rearrangement uses TRBV5-1 and TRBJ2-7, with D perhaps TRBD1 (5 bases). The CDR3 loop spans 14 amino acids. The germline V gene encodes CDR1 SGHRS and CDR2 YFSETQ. V lost 0 bases to trimming and J lost 6 bases, with 13 bases between them. The CDR3 here is CASSLEGVSGEQYF. The covered CDR3 bases are TGCGCCAGCAGCTTGGAAGGGGTATCGGGCGAG.

Here the CDR3 reads CASSLDTGSGNTIYF. The part of the CDR3 DNA that was read is TGCGCCAGCAGCTTGGACACGGGCTCTGGAAACACC. This chain connects TRBV5-1 to TRBJ1-3, with D unclear. The missing CDR3 end, 3 residues past where the read stops, is filled in from the germline J gene. This CDR3 has 15 residues. The V end was cut by 0 bases, the J end by 0 bases, with 7 bases between. CDR1 is SGHRS and CDR2 is YFSETQ in the germline V gene.

To note about this clone: The read halts 3 residues ahead of the CDR3 end, with the missing end drawn from the germline J gene. The V and J genes are TRBV2 and TRBJ1-2; D might be TRBD1 (5 bases). The V end lost 1 base, the J end lost 4 bases, and 13 bases lay between the germline ends. CDR3 length: 15 residues. Looked up from germline, CDR1 is SNHLY and CDR2 is FYNNEI. The CDR3 is CASSEVGAGIYGYTF. Partial CDR3 DNA: TGTGCCAGCAGTGAAGTTGGCGCAGGGATCTATGGC.

In regard to this clone: The CDR3 end falls 3 residues outside the read, so it is completed with the germline J gene. The rearrangement uses TRBV27 and TRBJ2-1, with 15 positions matching TRBD2. Germline V gene lookup returns CDR1 MNHEY and CDR2 SMNVEV (reference sequence). CDR3 length: 16 amino acids. Unmatched junction bases numbered 8, after V lost 5 bases and J lost 9 bases. The covered CDR3 bases are TGTGCCAGCAGTCCCTACGGGACTAGCGGGAGGAGTGAG. Amino acid sequence: CASSPYGTSGRSE. The CDR3 reads in full as CASSPYGTSGRSEQFF.

The part of the CDR3 DNA that was read is TGTGCCAGCAGCTTAGCCGATCAGCCC. Protein product: CASSLADQP. The whole CDR3 is CASSLADQPQHF. The V call is TRBV7-9, the J call TRBJ1-5; D is uncertain. The read terminates 3 residues ahead of where the CDR3 ends, so the germline J gene completes it. The CDR3 runs 12 residues. V was clipped by 0 bases and J by 5 bases, with 2 bases between them. Germline lookup yields CDR1 SEHNR and CDR2 FQNEAQ (reference sequence). Full variable domain (missing parts from reference TRBV7-9 and TRBJ1-5): DTGVSQNPRHKITKRGQNVTFRCDPISEHNRLYWYRQTLGQGPEFLTYFQNEAQLEKSRLLSDRFSAERPKGSFSTLEIQRTEQGDSAMYLCASSLADQPQHFGDGTRLSIL.

Remarks on this clone: The CDR3 end is not reached by the read, which stops 3 residues before it; the germline J gene fills it in. The V and J genes are TRBV7-9 and TRBJ2-3; 11 nucleotides agree with TRBD2. The CDR3 extends over 15 amino acids. Unmatched junction bases numbered 3, after V lost 5 bases and J lost 2 bases. The germline V gene encodes CDR1 SEHNR and CDR2 FQNEAQ (reference sequence). CDR3 DNA (partial): TGTGCCAGCAGCCAACTAGCGGGGGTCACAGATACG. This gives the protein CASSQLAGVTDT. The entire CDR3 reads CASSQLAGVTDTQYF.

As for this clone: The CDR3 goes on 3 residues after the read ends, and that part is filled in from the germline J gene. The chain employs TRBV11-3 and TRBJ2-2; TRBD2 might be the D (6 bases). The V and J ends lost 4 bases and 4 bases respectively, with 10 bases between them. The length of the CDR3 is 14 residues. The germline gives CDR1 SGHNT, CDR2 YENEEA. CDR3: CASSSGRGTGELFF. CDR3 DNA (partial): TGTGCCAGCAGCTCAGGGCGGGGCACCGGGGAG.

On this clone: The CDR3 extends 3 residues past the end of the read, so its final part is completed from the germline J gene. The chain recombines TRBV7-6 with TRBJ2-1, with D unclear. V was cut by 3 bases and J by 7 bases, with 4 bases left in between. Germline V gene sequence: CDR1 SGHVS, CDR2 FNYEAQ. The CDR3 is 11 amino acids. This CDR3 is CASSFRNEQFF. The CDR3 DNA, read in part, is TGTGCCAGCAGCTTCAGAAATGAG.

For this clone: The read terminates 3 residues before the CDR3 end, so the remaining end is supplied by the germline J gene. The chain joins TRBV5-1 to TRBJ1-1; 7 nucleotides align to TRBD1. Losses at the gene ends were 2 bases for V and 1 base for J; bases not matched to a gene: 8. In germline, CDR1 is SGHRS, CDR2 YFSETQ. The CDR3 is made up of 16 amino acids. The DNA read from the CDR3 is TGCGCCAGCAGCTTTCAGACAGGGTTCGCGAACACTGAA. Translated: CASSFQTGFANTE. The whole CDR3 sequence is CASSFQTGFANTEAFF.

In regard to this clone: Read sequence stops 3 residues before the CDR3 end, and the germline J gene provides the missing end. The V gene is TRBV5-4, the J gene TRBJ2-1, with TRBD2 matching over 8 bases. The CDR3 has 14 residues. CDR1 and CDR2 (germline): SGHNT, YYREEE (reference sequence). Trimming removed 5 bases from V and 8 bases from J; junction bases left unmatched: 9. The CDR3 bases that were read are TGTGCCAGCAGTTCGAGCGGGAGACTGGATGAG. Translation gives CASSSSGRLDE. The complete CDR3 sequence is CASSSSGRLDEQFF.

Concerning this clone itself: The read gets to within 3 residues of the CDR3 end, and the germline J gene fills in the rest. The genes are TRBV7-9 and TRBJ1-1, with a tentative D call TRBD1 (5 bases). The CDR3 totals 14 residues. V was shortened by 3 bases and J by 3 bases, with 11 bases between the two germline ends. CDR1 is SEHNR and CDR2 is FQNEAQ in the germline V gene (reference sequence). The sequenced CDR3 bases are TGTGCCAGCAGCTTCTTCGGGGGGGACACTGAA. Residues: CASSFFGGDTE. The whole CDR3 is CASSFFGGDTEAFF.

Of note for this clone: With the read ending 3 residues before the CDR3 end, the germline J gene is used to fill in that end. The chain employs TRBV18 and TRBJ2-2, with D perhaps TRBD1 (6 bases). The ends were cut back, 6 bases at V and 0 bases at J, with 11 bases in the middle. This CDR3 comprises 15 residues. Germline assignment: CDR1 KGHSH and CDR2 LQKENI. The CDR3: CASSVDSSNTGELFF. The DNA read from the CDR3 is TGTGCCAGCTCCGTGGACAGTTCGAACACCGGGGAG. Based on the CDR3 plus reference TRBV18 and TRBJ2-2, the full variable domain is NAGVMQNPRHLVRRRGQEARLRCSPMKGHSHVYWYRQLPEEGLKFMVYLQKENIIDESGMPKERFSAEFPKEGPSILRIQQVVRGDSAAYFCASSVDSSNTGELFFGEGSRLTVL.

Of note for this clone: The read ends 3 residues shy of where the CDR3 ends; the end is completed using the germline J gene. The rearrangement joins TRBV28 to TRBJ2-5, with D tentatively TRBD1 (6 bases). This CDR3 spans 16 amino acids. Between the trimmed V and J ends, which lost 0 bases and 5 bases, there was a span of 16 bases. Germline V gene lookup returns CDR1 MDHEN and CDR2 SYDVKM. The sequenced CDR3 bases are TGTGCCAGCAGTTTATGGGGGGCGGAAGAAGGGGAGACC. Its protein product is CASSLWGAEEGET. The entire CDR3 protein reads CASSLWGAEEGETQYF.

With respect to this clone: The read ends 3 residues early relative to the CDR3; the germline J gene fills the gap. The gene calls are TRBV6-2 or TRBV6-3 and TRBJ1-5, with 12 nucleotides matching TRBD1. The V gene's germline CDR1 is MNHEY and CDR2 SVGEGT. V lost 6 bases and J lost 5; bases outside the gene matches: 8. This CDR3 spans 16 amino acids. The CDR3 reads CASRKGTGGLDQPQHF. CDR3 bases read: TGTGCCAGCAGGAAGGGGACAGGGGGCTTGGATCAGCCC.

As concerns this clone: The read ends 3 residues before the CDR3 terminus; that terminus is restored from the germline J gene. The rearrangement joins TRBV19 to TRBJ1-1, with D perhaps matching TRBD1 (5 bases). Trimming removed 5 bases from V and 3 bases from J, with 13 bases in between. Germline V gene lookup returns CDR1 LNHDA and CDR2 SQIVND (reference sequence). The CDR3 runs 14 residues. Partial CDR3 DNA: TGTGCCAGTAGTTGGGCCCCGGGGGACACTGAA. Its protein is CASSWAPGDTE. The entire CDR3 protein reads CASSWAPGDTEAFF.

On this clone itself: The CDR3 end is not reached by the read, which stops 3 residues before it; the germline J gene fills it in. The V gene is TRBV7-9, the J gene TRBJ2-3, with 7 bases identical to TRBD2. With 6 bases clipped from V and 1 base from J, the junction kept 7 bases outside the gene matches. Germline values: CDR1 SEHNR, CDR2 FQNEAQ (reference sequence). CDR3 size: 15 residues. CDR3 sequence: CASRAGTFGTDTQYF. The sequenced part of the CDR3 DNA is TGTGCCAGCAGAGCGGGGACGTTCGGCACAGATACG.

A note on this clone: The sequenced fragment ends 3 residues before the CDR3 boundary, so the rest is inferred from the germline J gene. The chain has TRBV18 and TRBJ1-2; 7 bases line up with TRBD1. The CDR3 loop spans 14 amino acids. From germline, CDR1 is KGHSH and CDR2 LQKENI. The CDR3 loop reads CASSGTEAINDYTF. Partial CDR3 DNA: TGTGCCAGCTCTGGGACAGAGGCGATCAACGAC.